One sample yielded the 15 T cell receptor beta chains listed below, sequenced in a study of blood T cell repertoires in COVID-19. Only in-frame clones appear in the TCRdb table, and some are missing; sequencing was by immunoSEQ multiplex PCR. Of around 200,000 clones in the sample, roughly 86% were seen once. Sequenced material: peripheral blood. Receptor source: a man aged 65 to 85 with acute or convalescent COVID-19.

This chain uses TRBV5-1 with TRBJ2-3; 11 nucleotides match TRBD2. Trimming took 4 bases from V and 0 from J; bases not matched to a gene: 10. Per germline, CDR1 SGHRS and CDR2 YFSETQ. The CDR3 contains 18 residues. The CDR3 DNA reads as TGCGCCAGCAGCCCAGGGACTAGCGGATTTACTAGCACAGATACGCAGTATTTT. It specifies CASSPGTSGFTSTDTQYF.

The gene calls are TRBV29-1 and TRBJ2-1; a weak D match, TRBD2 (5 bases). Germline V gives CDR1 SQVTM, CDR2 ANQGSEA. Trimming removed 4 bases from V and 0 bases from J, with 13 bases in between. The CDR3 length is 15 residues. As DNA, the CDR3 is TGCAGCGTTGTACCGGGAACCACCTCCTACAATGAGCAGTTCTTC. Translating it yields CSVVPGTTSYNEQFF.

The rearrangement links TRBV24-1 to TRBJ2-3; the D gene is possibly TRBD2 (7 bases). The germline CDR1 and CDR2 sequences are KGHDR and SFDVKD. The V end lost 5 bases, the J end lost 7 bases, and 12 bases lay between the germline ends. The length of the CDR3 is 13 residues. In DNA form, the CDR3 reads TGTGCCACCAGTGGCGGGGGCACTTATACGCAGTATTTT. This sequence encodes CATSGGGTYTQYF.

The CDR3 loop is CASSEADRAFYEQYF. As DNA, the CDR3 is TGTGCCAGCAGTGAAGCGGACAGGGCTTTCTACGAGCAGTACTTC. The rearrangement links TRBV6-1 to TRBJ2-7; TRBD1 matches 8 bases. CDR3 length equals 15 residues. CDR1 MNHNS and CDR2 SASEGT come from the germline V gene. The trim removed 0 bases at V and 3 bases at J, leaving 4 bases unmatched.

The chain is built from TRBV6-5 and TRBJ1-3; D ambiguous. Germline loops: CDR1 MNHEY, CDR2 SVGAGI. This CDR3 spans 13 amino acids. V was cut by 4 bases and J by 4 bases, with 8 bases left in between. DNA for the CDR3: TGTGCCAGCAGTTCACCGGGGGGAAACACCATATATTTT. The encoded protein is CASSSPGGNTIYF.

The CDR3 is CASSVAQGWAGELFF. The CDR3 DNA reads as TGTGCCAGCAGCGTAGCGCAGGGCTGGGCCGGGGAGCTGTTTTTT. This chain connects TRBV9 to TRBJ2-2; D is possibly TRBD1 (5 bases). V lost 0 bases and J lost 6, with 12 bases in between. This CDR3 comprises 15 residues. CDR1 and CDR2 from the germline V gene are SGDLS and YYNGEE.

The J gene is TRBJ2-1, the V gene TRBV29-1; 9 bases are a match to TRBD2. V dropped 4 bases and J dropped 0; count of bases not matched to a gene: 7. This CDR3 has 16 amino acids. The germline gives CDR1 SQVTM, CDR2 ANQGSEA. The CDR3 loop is CSVGTSDGGSYNEQFF. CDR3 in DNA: TGCAGCGTTGGGACTAGCGATGGCGGCTCCTACAATGAGCAGTTCTTC.

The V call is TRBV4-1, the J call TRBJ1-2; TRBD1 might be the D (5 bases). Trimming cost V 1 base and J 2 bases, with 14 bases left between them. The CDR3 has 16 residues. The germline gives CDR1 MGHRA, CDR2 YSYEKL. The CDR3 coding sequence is TGCGCCAGCAGCCAAGGTGTGGCAGGGTGGAACTATGGCTACACCTTC. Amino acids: CASSQGVAGWNYGYTF.

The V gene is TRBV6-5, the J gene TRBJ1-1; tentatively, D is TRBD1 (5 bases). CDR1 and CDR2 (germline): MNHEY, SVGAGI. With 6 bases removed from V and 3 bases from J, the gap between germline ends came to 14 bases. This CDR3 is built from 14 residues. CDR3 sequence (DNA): TGTGCCAGCAGGGGGAGGGAGGGGCACACTGAAGCTTTCTTT. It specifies CASRGREGHTEAFF.

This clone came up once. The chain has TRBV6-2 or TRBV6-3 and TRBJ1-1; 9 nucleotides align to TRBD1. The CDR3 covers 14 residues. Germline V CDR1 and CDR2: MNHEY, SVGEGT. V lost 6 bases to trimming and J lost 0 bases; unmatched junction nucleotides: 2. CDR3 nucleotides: TGTGCCAGCAGCCGGACAGGGGTGAACACTGAAGCTTTCTTT. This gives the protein CASSRTGVNTEAFF.

The CDR3 region is CASSQDRGRAFEQFF. Here the CDR3 DNA reads TGTGCCAGCAGCCAAGATCGGGGGAGGGCGTTTGAGCAGTTCTTC. The chain joins TRBV4-2 to TRBJ2-1; 7 nucleotides align to TRBD2. V was clipped by 0 bases and J by 9 bases; unmatched bases: 8. This CDR3 contains 15 residues. Germline-derived CDR1 and CDR2 are LGHNA and YNFKEQ.

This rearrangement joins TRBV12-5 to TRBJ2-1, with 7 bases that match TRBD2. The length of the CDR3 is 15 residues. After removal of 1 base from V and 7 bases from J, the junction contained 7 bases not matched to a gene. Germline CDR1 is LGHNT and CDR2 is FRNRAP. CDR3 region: CASGLGGGRENEQFF. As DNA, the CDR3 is TGTGCTAGTGGTTTGGGGGGCGGGAGAGAAAATGAGCAGTTCTTC.

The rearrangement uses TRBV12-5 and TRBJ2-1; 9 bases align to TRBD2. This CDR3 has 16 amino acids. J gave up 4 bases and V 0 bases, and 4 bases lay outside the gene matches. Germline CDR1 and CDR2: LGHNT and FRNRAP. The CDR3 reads CASGLVAGGPYNEQFF. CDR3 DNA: TGTGCTAGTGGTTTGGTAGCGGGGGGACCTTACAATGAGCAGTTCTTC.

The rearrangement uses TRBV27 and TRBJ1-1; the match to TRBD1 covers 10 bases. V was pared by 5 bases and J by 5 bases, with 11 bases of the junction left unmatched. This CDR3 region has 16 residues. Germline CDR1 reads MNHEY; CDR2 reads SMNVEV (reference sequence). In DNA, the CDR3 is TGTGCCAGCAGTCCCCACGGACAGGGGGAGGGGACTGAAGCTTTCTTT. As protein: CASSPHGQGEGTEAFF.

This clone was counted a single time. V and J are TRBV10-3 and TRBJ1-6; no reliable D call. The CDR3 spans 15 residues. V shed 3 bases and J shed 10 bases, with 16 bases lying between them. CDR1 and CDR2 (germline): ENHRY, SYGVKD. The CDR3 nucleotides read TGTGCCATCAGTGACCCTTCCTCGGGATACTCACCCCTCCACTTT. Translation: CAISDPSSGYSPLHF.